One and the same sample provided the 30 T cell receptor beta chains below, sequenced in a study of cytomegalovirus exposure and HLA in healthy donors. PCR involved 60 Vbeta and 13 Jbeta primers. The method was immunoSEQ multiplex PCR; TCRdb's version includes in-frame clones alone and lacks a portion of them. The sample includes around 150,000 clones, around four fifths of them seen just once. The material sequenced was PBMCs. Receptors originate from a man between 45 and 60 years old in good health and CMV-seropositive.

In this sample, this clone turned up once. The chain has TRBV5-4 and TRBJ2-1; D gene uncertain. Trimming took off 2 bases at V and 3 bases at J, with 9 bases between the two ends. CDR3 length: 14 residues. Per the germline V gene, CDR1 is SGHNT and CDR2 is YYREEE (reference sequence). CDR3 protein: CASSFDSNYNEQFF. In DNA form, the CDR3 reads TGTGCCAGCAGCTTTGACTCCAACTACAATGAGCAGTTCTTC.

This chain joins TRBV6-1 and TRBJ2-7; D may be TRBD2 (5 bases). Germline CDR1 and CDR2: MNHNS and SASEGT. This CDR3 contains 13 residues. Trimming pared 10 bases from V and 3 bases from J, leaving 16 bases between. CDR3 amino acids: CATHFSGFYEQYF. CDR3 in DNA: TGTGCCACCCACTTCTCGGGGTTCTACGAGCAGTACTTC.

The genes are TRBV11-2 and TRBJ2-5; 11 bases match TRBD2. This CDR3 contains 15 residues. Germline loops: CDR1 SGHAT, CDR2 FQNNGV. Losses at the gene ends were 7 bases for V and 3 bases for J; bases not matched to a gene: 7. In DNA, the CDR3 is TGTGCCAGCAATGAATCGGGACTAGCGGAAGAGACCCAGTACTTC. Amino acids: CASNESGLAEETQYF.

The V and J genes are TRBV9 and TRBJ1-4; 8 nucleotides align to TRBD1. The V and J ends lost 1 base and 7 bases, in that order; junction bases with no gene match: 6. The CDR3 length is 15 residues. From germline, CDR1 is SGDLS and CDR2 YYNGEE. The CDR3 DNA follows: TGTGCCAGCAGCGTACGGGCAGGGGGCGCTGAAAAACTGTTTTTT. Its protein product is CASSVRAGGAEKLFF.

Notes on this clone: The sample has other DNA sequences that encode this CDR3 too. The CDR3, as DNA: TGTGCCAGCAGCTTGAGTACAGATACGCAGTATTTT. Its protein product is CASSLSTDTQYF. The genes are TRBV7-2 and TRBJ2-3; no clear D gene. The CDR3 loop spans 12 amino acids. The V end was cut by 3 bases, the J end by 3 bases, with 4 bases between. Germline CDR1 is SGHTA and CDR2 is FQGNSA. Supplemented by reference TRBV7-2 and TRBJ2-3, the full variable domain reads GAGVSQSPSNKVTEKGKDVELRCDPISGHTALYWYRQSLGQGLEFLIYFQGNSAPDKSGLPSDRFSAERTGGSVSTLTIQRTQQEDSAVYLCASSLSTDTQYFGPGTRLTVL.

V usage is TRBV7-9 and J usage is TRBJ2-2; D gene ambiguous. The CDR3 sequence is 14 residues long. V was shortened by 1 base and J by 4 bases, with 7 bases between the two germline ends. The germline V gene has CDR1 SEHNR and CDR2 FQNEAQ (reference sequence). The CDR3 protein is CASSLDSSTGELFF. Written as DNA, the CDR3 is TGTGCCAGCAGCTTAGACAGTAGCACCGGGGAGCTGTTTTTT. The full variable domain, with the rest looked up from reference TRBV7-9 and TRBJ2-2, is DTGVSQNPRHKITKRGQNVTFRCDPISEHNRLYWYRQTLGQGPEFLTYFQNEAQLEKSRLLSDRFSAERPKGSFSTLEIQRTEQGDSAMYLCASSLDSSTGELFFGEGSRLTVL.

The chain employs TRBV6-6 and TRBJ2-3; D may be TRBD2 (6 bases). The CDR3 has 13 residues. V was clipped by 6 bases and J by 4 bases, with 11 bases between them. The germline gives CDR1 MNHNY, CDR2 SVGAGI (reference sequence). In DNA, the CDR3 is TGTGCCAGCAGGGGACTTCGCTCAGATACGCAGTATTTT. Amino acids: CASRGLRSDTQYF.

In this sample, this clone turned up once. The gene calls are TRBV11-2 and TRBJ2-7; D might be TRBD1 (5 bases). The CDR3 loop spans 16 amino acids. Per germline, CDR1 SGHAT and CDR2 FQNNGV. V gave up 3 bases and J gave up 0 bases, with 15 bases separating them. The CDR3 region is CASSFRTGASSYEQYF. DNA of the CDR3: TGTGCCAGCAGCTTTCGCACAGGAGCCTCCTCCTACGAGCAGTACTTC.

This clone was counted between two and nine times. This rearrangement joins TRBV19 to TRBJ1-1; D gene uncertain. Germline V gene sequence: CDR1 LNHDA, CDR2 SQIVND (reference sequence). The CDR3 has 13 amino acids. The V end lost 2 bases, the J end lost 5 bases, and 9 bases lay between the germline ends. As DNA, the CDR3 is TGTGCCAGTAGTATACCGCCAGGAACTGAAGCTTTCTTT. It is translated as CASSIPPGTEAFF. Complete variable domain (other parts from reference TRBV19 and TRBJ1-1): DGGITQSPKYLFRKEGQNVTLSCEQNLNHDAMYWYRQDPGQGLRLIYYSQIVNDFQKGDIAEGYSVSREKKESFPLTVTSAQKNPTAFYLCASSIPPGTEAFFGQGTRLTVV.

The chain carries TRBV7-9 and TRBJ1-1, with a possible D match to TRBD1 (5 bases). The CDR3 has 14 residues. V gave up 4 bases and J gave up 5 bases, with 14 bases separating them. Germline V gene data show CDR1 as SEHNR and CDR2 as FQNEAQ (reference sequence). In DNA, the CDR3 is TGTGCCAGCAGCTCGGGACCTGGGGGGACTGAAGCTTTCTTT. Translating gives CASSSGPGGTEAFF. The whole variable domain, filled in from reference TRBV7-9 and TRBJ1-1, reads DTGVSQNPRHKITKRGQNVTFRCDPISEHNRLYWYRQTLGQGPEFLTYFQNEAQLEKSRLLSDRFSAERPKGSFSTLEIQRTEQGDSAMYLCASSSGPGGTEAFFGQGTRLTVV.

Here the CDR3 DNA reads TGTGCCAGCAAGCCAGGGGGTACTAACTATGGCTACACCTTC. It yields the protein CASKPGGTNYGYTF. The chain is built from TRBV27 and TRBJ1-2, with TRBD1 matching over 7 bases. The trim removed 7 bases at V and 0 bases at J, leaving 5 bases unmatched. In germline, CDR1 is MNHEY, CDR2 SMNVEV (reference sequence). The CDR3 runs 14 residues.

This chain joins TRBV6-1 and TRBJ2-2, with a weak D call TRBD2 (5 bases). The V and J ends lost 5 bases and 5 bases respectively, with 6 bases between them. Germline V gene data show CDR1 as MNHNS and CDR2 as SASEGT. CDR3 length: 12 amino acids. The CDR3 sequence: CASSRGTGELFF. The DNA of the CDR3 is TGTGCCAGCAGTCGGGGAACCGGGGAGCTGTTTTTT.

The V gene is TRBV5-4, the J gene TRBJ2-2, with 8 bases aligning to TRBD2. This CDR3 comprises 16 residues. The germline CDR1 and CDR2 sequences are SGHNT and YYREEE (reference sequence). Trimming took 0 bases from V and 6 from J; bases not matched to a gene: 7. The CDR3 coding sequence is TGTGCCAGCAGCTTGGGGAGCGGGAGAGGAGCCGGGGAGCTGTTTTTT. Protein: CASSLGSGRGAGELFF.

This chain joins TRBV6-1 and TRBJ1-1; D may be TRBD1 (6 bases). The germline CDR1 and CDR2 sequences are MNHNS and SASEGT. The CDR3 extends over 13 amino acids. With 7 bases removed from V and 0 bases from J, the gap between germline ends came to 9 bases. CDR3 sequence (DNA): TGTGCCAGCACCACAGGGATGAACACTGAAGCTTTCTTT. Amino acids: CASTTGMNTEAFF.

The gene calls are TRBV2 and TRBJ2-7, with a tentative D call TRBD2 (5 bases). The V gene lost 3 bases and the J gene lost 4 bases, with 10 bases spanning the gap. The CDR3 is 13 amino acids. CDR1 SNHLY and CDR2 FYNNEI come from the germline V gene. This CDR3 reads CASSDLRRYEQYF. The CDR3 DNA reads TGTGCCAGCAGTGATCTCCGGAGGTACGAGCAGTACTTC.

This clone was counted between two and nine times. The V call is TRBV4-2, the J call TRBJ1-5; perhaps TRBD1 as D (5 bases). The length of the CDR3 is 17 residues. V was pared by 5 bases and J by 0 bases, with 17 bases between. The V gene's germline CDR1 is LGHNA and CDR2 YNFKEQ. The CDR3 loop reads CASSWGGPPYSNQPQHF. CDR3 nucleotide sequence: TGTGCCAGCAGCTGGGGGGGACCCCCATATAGCAATCAGCCCCAGCATTTT.

V gene TRBV4-3 combines with J gene TRBJ2-7; 9 bases are shared with TRBD1. Germline lookup yields CDR1 LGHNA and CDR2 YSLEER. J lost 3 bases, V lost 3 bases, and 6 bases had no gene match. The CDR3 length is 15 residues. The CDR3: CASSHGGQGLYEQYF. The CDR3 DNA sequence: TGCGCCAGCAGCCATGGGGGACAGGGTCTCTACGAGCAGTACTTC.

The J gene is TRBJ2-5, the V gene TRBV6-5; D is uncertain. The CDR3 loop spans 12 amino acids. V lost 6 bases and J lost 5, with 10 bases in between. Germline CDR1 reads MNHEY; CDR2 reads SVGAGI. CDR3 sequence: CASRGIFETQYF. The CDR3, as DNA: TGTGCCAGCAGGGGCATCTTTGAGACCCAGTACTTC.

The chain couples TRBV7-9 to TRBJ1-5; 9 nucleotides line up with TRBD1. With 5 bases clipped from V and 7 bases from J, the junction kept 9 bases outside the gene matches. The germline V gene has CDR1 SEHNR and CDR2 FQNEAQ (reference sequence). The CDR3 runs to 15 residues. The CDR3 sequence: CASSGPGTGNQPQHF. The CDR3 DNA sequence: TGTGCCAGCAGCGGACCCGGGACAGGGAACCAGCCCCAGCATTTT.

This chain links TRBV11-2 with TRBJ2-7, with D possibly TRBD1 on 6 matching bases. Between the trimmed V and J ends, which lost 5 bases and 0 bases, there was a span of 17 bases. This CDR3 is 16 amino acids long. Germline CDR1 is SGHAT and CDR2 is FQNNGV. CDR3 region: CASSRTIGDTSYEQYF. In DNA form, the CDR3 reads TGTGCCAGCAGCCGAACTATCGGGGACACCTCCTACGAGCAGTACTTC.

V usage is TRBV5-6 and J usage is TRBJ1-4; maybe TRBD1 (6 bases). The CDR3 spans 15 residues. Germline CDR1 and CDR2: SGHDT and YYEEEE. Trimming removed 0 bases at V and 8 bases at J, with 14 bases between. The CDR3 coding sequence is TGTGCCAGCAGCTTGGCTACAGGGTATAGGGAAAAACTGTTTTTT. It codes for CASSLATGYREKLFF.

The chain recombines TRBV2 with TRBJ2-7, with 7 bases that match TRBD2. The CDR3 is 15 residues long. Trimming took 10 bases from V and 3 from J; bases not matched to a gene: 15. The germline gives CDR1 SNHLY, CDR2 FYNNEI. This CDR3 is CATTLLPGGNYEQYF. The DNA for the CDR3 is TGTGCCACCACCCTCCTCCCGGGAGGAAACTACGAGCAGTACTTC.

The rearrangement links TRBV5-1 to TRBJ1-4; TRBD1 aligns across 8 bases. CDR1 is SGHRS and CDR2 is YFSETQ in the germline V gene. V shed 2 bases, J shed 2 bases, and the junction held 2 bases outside the gene matches. The length of the CDR3 is 15 residues. CDR3 sequence: CASSFRGPTNEKLFF. For the CDR3, the DNA is TGCGCCAGCAGCTTCAGGGGGCCGACTAATGAAAAACTGTTTTTT.

The chain has TRBV28 and TRBJ1-2, with 9 bases identical to TRBD1. Germline trimming cut 4 bases from V and 7 bases from J; bases unmatched to any gene: 10. This CDR3 has 15 amino acids. Germline-derived CDR1 and CDR2 are MDHEN and SYDVKM. The CDR3 is CASSSPGTGYRGYTF. DNA for the CDR3: TGTGCCAGCAGTTCCCCTGGGACAGGGTATCGTGGCTACACCTTC.

CDR3 sequence (DNA): TGTGCCAGCAGCTGGTTTCTCCGACAGGGGAATTCACCCCTCCACTTT. Its protein product is CASSWFLRQGNSPLHF. The chain uses TRBV5-6 and TRBJ1-6, with TRBD1 matching 8 bases. The CDR3 has 16 amino acids. Germline values: CDR1 SGHDT, CDR2 YYEEEE. The V gene end was trimmed by 3 bases and the J gene end by 7 bases; junction bases not matched to a gene: 9.

A few counts support this clone. This chain joins TRBV29-1 and TRBJ1-5; perhaps TRBD1 as D (5 bases). The CDR3 consists of 14 residues. Germline CDR1 SQVTM, CDR2 ANQGSEA. V was cut by 7 bases and J by 0 bases, with 13 bases left in between. The CDR3 sequence is CSATSGFSNQPQHF. CDR3 in DNA: TGCAGCGCCACCTCAGGGTTTAGCAATCAGCCCCAGCATTTT.

The V gene is TRBV2, the J gene TRBJ2-1; TRBD2 aligns across 14 bases. This CDR3 contains 14 residues. Germline V gene sequence: CDR1 SNHLY, CDR2 FYNNEI. V shed 7 bases, J shed 9 bases, and the junction held 5 bases outside the gene matches. The CDR3 DNA reads TGTGCCAGCAACCGACTAGCGGGGGGGCTTGAGCAGTTCTTC. Translating it yields CASNRLAGGLEQFF.

The J gene is TRBJ2-7, the V gene TRBV2; 11 positions match TRBD1. V shed 8 bases and J 3 bases; nucleotides not matched to a gene: 6. Germline V gene data show CDR1 as SNHLY and CDR2 as FYNNEI. The length of the CDR3 is 14 residues. The CDR3 loop reads CASQGTGGVYEQYF. The DNA for the CDR3 is TGTGCCAGCCAGGGGACAGGGGGGGTCTACGAGCAGTACTTC.

The CDR3 coding sequence is TGCGCCAGCAGCTTGGGACAGGGAGGTAATTCACCCCTCCACTTT. Amino acid sequence: CASSLGQGGNSPLHF. The V gene is TRBV5-1, the J gene TRBJ1-6; 7 positions agree with TRBD1. The V segment lost 0 bases and the J segment 6 bases; nucleotides outside the gene matches: 3. Per the germline V gene, CDR1 is SGHRS and CDR2 is YFSETQ. The CDR3 is 15 residues long.

V is TRBV12-5 and J is TRBJ2-7; 7 positions match TRBD1. The germline V gene encodes CDR1 LGHNT and CDR2 FRNRAP. This CDR3 has 14 amino acids. V lost 4 bases and J lost 2; bases outside the gene matches: 5. The CDR3 DNA sequence: TGTGCTAGTGGTTCCCGGACAGGAACCTACGAGCAGTACTTC. It yields the protein CASGSRTGTYEQYF.